Sequencing of this T cell receptor (beta chain) was carried out in a study of cytomegalovirus exposure and HLA in healthy donors. For the study at large: As released early, the data held some 85 million unique TCRs from HLA-typed donors.

Study results and caveats: Across HLA loci, a later analysis found differing TCR association rates, with DRB1 most and HLA-C fewest. The majority of TCR sequences were rare, yet some public TCRs appeared in many donors. The study designated over 150 TCR beta chains cytomegalovirus-associated.

In the case of this clone: Its antigen is not identified.

V shed 7 bases, J shed 1 base, and the junction held 10 bases outside the gene matches. This CDR3 comprises 17 residues. Germline V gives CDR1 LNHDA, CDR2 SQIVND (reference sequence). The primer mix had 60 Vbeta and 13 Jbeta primers. Data came from immunoSEQ multiplex PCR; TCRdb stores just in-frame clones and leaves some out. The data show over 150,000 clones, with 60% to 80% seen just once and 13% held by the top ten. The clonotype was recovered from a woman between 45 and 60 years old in good health and CMV-seropositive. Sequencing used PBMCs. The V gene is TRBV19, the J gene TRBJ2-3; 11 nucleotides match TRBD2. CDR3 amino acids: CASTAIVTSGGTDTQYF. The CDR3 coding sequence is TGTGCCAGTACCGCTATAGTGACTAGCGGGGGCACAGATACGCAGTATTTT.